Listed below are T cell receptor beta chains from one sample, sequenced in a study of blood T cells in healthy people across ages. TCRdb re-derived calls from the 5' RACE reads in MiXCR, one entry per CDR3 protein. In the table there are 650,000 to 1,000,000 distinct CDR3 sequences, under 40% of which are singletons. Material for sequencing was blood. The receptors were gathered from a man aged 18 to 30 in good health. CDR3s leave out the opening cysteine and the closing phenylalanine or tryptophan. D genes are given only for firm matches.

D gene | J gene | V gene | CDR3 protein
TRBD1 | TRBJ1-1 | TRBV12-3/TRBV12-4 | ASSPTGTGGTEAF
NA | TRBJ1-2 | TRBV7-9 | ASSLEGQPRGYT
NA | TRBJ2-2 | TRBV6-5 | ASSYQGIWTGELF
NA | NA | TRBV2 | ASSGNLETQY
TRBD1 | TRBJ1-2 | TRBV6-2/TRBV6-3 | ASSYSDREGDGYT
NA | NA | TRBV18 | ASATSLRGSEQY
TRBD2 | TRBJ2-1 | TRBV4-3 | ASSPLAGVLSSYNEQF
TRBD1 | TRBJ1-2 | TRBV4-3 | ASSRPGTGNGYT
TRBD1 | TRBJ1-1 | TRBV4-1 | ASSTDRAGPEAF
NA | TRBJ2-3 | TRBV6-2/TRBV6-3 | ASSDRRPSTDTQY
TRBD1 | TRBJ1-1 | TRBV5-1 | ASSLDRGEAF
NA | TRBJ1-3 | TRBV12-3/TRBV12-4 | ASKTRSSGNTIY
TRBD1 | TRBJ1-2 | TRBV5-6 | ASSWGTAPSRGYT
NA | TRBJ2-3 | TRBV11-2 | ASSSLWGTDTQY
NA | TRBJ2-6 | TRBV5-1 | ASSPRVDPSGANVLT
NA | TRBJ1-1 | TRBV27 | ASSLGLETNTEAF
NA | TRBJ1-5 | TRBV12-3/TRBV12-4 | ASTGGGQPQH
TRBD1 | TRBJ1-2 | TRBV10-3 | AISEADRASGYT
NA | TRBJ2-7 | TRBV21-1 | ASSKYGHEQY
NA | TRBJ2-3 | TRBV6-2/TRBV6-3 | ASNRINKDTQY
NA | TRBJ2-5 | TRBV6-1 | ASSEQGSKETQY
TRBD1 | NA | TRBV5-1 | ASSLQQDRQGEQY
NA | TRBJ1-6 | TRBV6-6 | ASSYSESPLH
NA | TRBJ2-5 | TRBV12-3/TRBV12-4 | ASSLMRPQETQY
NA | TRBJ1-2 | TRBV12-3/TRBV12-4 | ASSLAARRGMGGYT
NA | TRBJ1-5 | TRBV4-1 | ASSQDLAANQPQH
NA | TRBJ1-6 | TRBV25-1 | ASSEINNSPLH
NA | TRBJ2-5 | TRBV7-3 | ASSLWQGPQETQY